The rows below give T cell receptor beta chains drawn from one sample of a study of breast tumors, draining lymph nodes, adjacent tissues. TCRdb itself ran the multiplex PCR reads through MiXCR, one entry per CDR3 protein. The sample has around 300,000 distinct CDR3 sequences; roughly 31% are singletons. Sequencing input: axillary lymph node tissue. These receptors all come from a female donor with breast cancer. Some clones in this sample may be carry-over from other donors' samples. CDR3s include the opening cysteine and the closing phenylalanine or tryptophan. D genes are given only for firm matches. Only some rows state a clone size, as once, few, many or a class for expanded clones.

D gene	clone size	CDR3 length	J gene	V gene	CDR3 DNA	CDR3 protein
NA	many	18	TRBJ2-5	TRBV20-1	TGCAGTGCTTCGACAGGGTATAGGGCTAGCGCGTACCAAGAGACCCAGTACTTC	CSASTGYRASAYQETQYF
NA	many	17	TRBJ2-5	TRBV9	TGTGCCAGCAGCGTTAACCCCTGGACAGAGGGAGGGGAGACCCAGTACTTC	CASSVNPWTEGGETQYF
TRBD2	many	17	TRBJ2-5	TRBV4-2	TGTGCCAGCAGCCAAGGGGGACTAGCGGGGGGGGGAGAGACCCAGTACTTC	CASSQGGLAGGGETQYF
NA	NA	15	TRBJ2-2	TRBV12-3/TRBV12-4	TGTGCCAGCAGTAACCTCCCCGCGAACACCGGGGAGCTGTTTTTT	CASSNLPANTGELFF
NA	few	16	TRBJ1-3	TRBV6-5	TGTGCCAGCAGTTACTTGGGACCACTATCTGGAAACACCATATATTTT	CASSYLGPLSGNTIYF
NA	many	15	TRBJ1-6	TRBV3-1	TGTGCCAGCAGCCAGATAGCAGGAATTAATTCACCCCTCCACTTT	CASSQIAGINSPLHF
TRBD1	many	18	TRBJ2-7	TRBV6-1	TGTGCCAGCAGTGACCGGGACAGGCCCTGGACCTCCCCCTACGAGCAGTACTTC	CASSDRDRPWTSPYEQYF
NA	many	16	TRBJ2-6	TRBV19	TGTGCCAGTAGTATTGTACCCCCCTCCGGGGCCAACGTCCTGACTTTC	CASSIVPPSGANVLTF
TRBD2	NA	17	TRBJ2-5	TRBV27	TGTGCCAGCAGTTTATCGACTAGCGGGAGGGCTGGGGAGACCCAGTACTTC	CASSLSTSGRAGETQYF
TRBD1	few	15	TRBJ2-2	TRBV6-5	TGTGCCAGCAGTTTAGGGGGCATTCACACCGGGGAGCTGTTTTTT	CASSLGGIHTGELFF
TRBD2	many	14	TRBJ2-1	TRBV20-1	TGCAGTGCTAGAGCTAGCGGGAGGGCCGATGAGCAGTTCTTC	CSARASGRADEQFF
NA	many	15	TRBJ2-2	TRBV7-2	TGTGCCAGCAGCTTGGCGGTAGGGGGAACCGGGGAGCTGTTTTTT	CASSLAVGGTGELFF
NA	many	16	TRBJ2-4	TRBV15	TGTGCCACCAGCAGAGGGTATGGGTCCGGCAAAAACATTCAGTACTTC	CATSRGYGSGKNIQYF
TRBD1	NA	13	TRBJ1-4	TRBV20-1	TGCAGTGCTACAGGGGGACGGAATGAAAAACTGTTTTTT	CSATGGRNEKLFF
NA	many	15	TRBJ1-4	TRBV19	TGTGCCAGTAGTATCCGCGGGACAACTAATGAAAAACTGTTTTTT	CASSIRGTTNEKLFF
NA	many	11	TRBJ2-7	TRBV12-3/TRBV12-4	TGTGCCAGCAGACACCTGCAGGGATTGAACTTC	CASRHLQGLNF
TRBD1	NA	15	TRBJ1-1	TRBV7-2	TGTGCCAGCAGCTTTTTGGGGCAGGGGGACACTGAAGCTTTCTTT	CASSFLGQGDTEAFF
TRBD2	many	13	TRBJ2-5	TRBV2	TGTGCCAGCAGTGGTGAGCGGGGAGAGACCCAGTACTTC	CASSGERGETQYF
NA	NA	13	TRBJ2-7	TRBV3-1	TGTCCCAGCAGCCAAGTCCGGGGGCACGAGCAGTACTTC	CPSSQVRGHEQYF
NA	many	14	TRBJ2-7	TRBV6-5	TGTGCCAGCACTAGCACGGAGGCCGCCTACGAGCAGTACTTC	CASTSTEAAYEQYF
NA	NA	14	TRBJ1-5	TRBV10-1	TGCGCCAGCAGTTCTAGCGGGAGGAATGAGCCCCAGCATTTT	CASSSSGRNEPQHF
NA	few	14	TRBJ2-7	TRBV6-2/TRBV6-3	TGTGCCAGCAGTTACTCGGACCAAGGCTACGAGCAGTACTTC	CASSYSDQGYEQYF
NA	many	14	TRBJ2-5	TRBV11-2	TGTGCCAGCAGCCCGGGACACCTCCAAGAGACCCAGTACTTC	CASSPGHLQETQYF
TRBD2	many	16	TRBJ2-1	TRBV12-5	TGTGCTAGTGGTACCCGACTAGCGGGGAGCGTTGATGAGCAGTTCTTC	CASGTRLAGSVDEQFF
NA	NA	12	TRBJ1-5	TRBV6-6	TGTGCCAGCAGTTACCAACTAGGCGACGAGCATTTT	CASSYQLGDEHF
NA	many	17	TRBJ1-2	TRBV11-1	TGTGCCAGCAGCGCCCCTGGGAGGGGGGCGTCGGACTATGGCTACACCTTC	CASSAPGRGASDYGYTF